The 27 T cell receptor beta chains reported below all come from one sample, sequenced in a study of T cells in Graves' hyperthyroidism and ophthalmopathy. From RNA transcripts, TCR beta CDR3 regions were amplified. During a first-round RT-PCR of the TCR CDR3, the HTBI primer set was used. TCRdb itself ran the multiplex PCR reads through MiXCR, one entry per CDR3 protein. The table has 750,000 to 900,000 distinct CDR3 sequences, roughly 40% seen once. The specimen sequenced was blood. These receptors were taken from a man younger than 35 with Graves' hyperthyroidism.

On this clonotype itself: The CDR3 does not close with the conserved phenylalanine or tryptophan, likely indicating a read error. It is unclear where the CDR3 begins or ends on the DNA, so no DNA is shown, and the CDR3 is as TCRdb lists it. V usage is TRBV7-9 and J usage is TRBJ1-1; the D segment call TRBD1 is taken from the table without a DNA check. Germline CDR1 and CDR2: SEHNR and FQNEAQ (reference sequence). The CDR3 comprises 12 residues, both ends counted. The CDR3 sequence is CASSGRGTGMFP.

This clonotype turned up a few times. The chain employs TRBV5-1 and TRBJ2-2; D possibly matches TRBD1 or TRBD2 (5 bases each). The germline CDR1 and CDR2 sequences are SGHRS and YFSETQ. The CDR3 totals 12 residues. V lost 4 bases, J lost 9 bases, and 10 bases lay in between. In nucleotides, the CDR3 is TGCGCCAGCAGCCCGCAGGGACGGGAGCTGTTTTTT. This encodes CASSPQGRELFF.

This clonotype occurred many times. The chain is built from TRBV19 and TRBJ1-5; 9 bases map to TRBD1. Germline CDR1 is LNHDA and CDR2 is SQIVND (reference sequence). The CDR3 extends over 15 amino acids. V lost 2 bases to trimming and J lost 5 bases; unmatched junction nucleotides: 4. In nucleotides, the CDR3 is TGTGCCAGTAGTATAAACAGGGGGCGAGATCAGCCCCAGCATTTT. As protein: CASSINRGRDQPQHF.

V gene TRBV9 combines with J gene TRBJ2-7, with 12 bases fitting TRBD1. The germline V gene encodes CDR1 SGDLS and CDR2 YYNGEE. The CDR3 has 16 residues. With 1 base clipped from V and 6 bases from J, the junction kept 8 bases outside the gene matches. The CDR3 DNA sequence: TGTGCCAGCAGCGTAACCCCGGGACAGGGGGCGGGCGAGCAGTACTTC. It is translated as CASSVTPGQGAGEQYF.

In its sample, this clonotype was seen many times. The CDR3 reads CATTNRGLGEETQYF. The CDR3 DNA sequence: TGTGCCACCACCAACAGGGGGCTAGGCGAAGAGACCCAGTACTTC. J is TRBJ2-5 and V is TRBV7-9; 9 bases fit TRBD1. J gave up 3 bases and V 10 bases, and 12 bases lay outside the gene matches. The germline V gene has CDR1 SEHNR and CDR2 FQNEAQ (reference sequence). The CDR3 loop spans 15 amino acids. Based on the CDR3 plus reference TRBV7-9 and TRBJ2-5, the full variable domain is DTGVSQNPRHKITKRGQNVTFRCDPISEHNRLYWYRQTLGQGPEFLTYFQNEAQLEKSRLLSDRFSAERPKGSFSTLEIQRTEQGDSAMYLCATTNRGLGEETQYFGPGTRLLVL.

This chain links TRBV2 with TRBJ2-7; D is perhaps TRBD2 (6 bases). The V gene lost 4 bases and the J gene lost 4 bases, with 17 bases spanning the gap. The CDR3 length is 15 residues. The germline V gene encodes CDR1 SNHLY and CDR2 FYNNEI. The CDR3 sequence: CASSGYRQEGYEQYF. The CDR3 DNA follows: TGTGCCAGCAGTGGGTATCGGCAGGAGGGTTACGAGCAGTACTTC.

The chain links TRBV5-4 to TRBJ1-2, with unresolved D. Germline CDR1 reads SGHNT; CDR2 reads YYREEE (reference sequence). V lost 4 bases and J lost 1, with 14 bases in between. This CDR3 is built from 15 residues. CDR3 nucleotides: TGTGCCAGCAGCACACGATTGCCCCTTAACTATGGCTACACCTTC. This gives the protein CASSTRLPLNYGYTF. The full variable domain, with the rest looked up from reference TRBV5-4 and TRBJ1-2, is ETGVTQSPTHLIKTRGQQVTLRCSSQSGHNTVSWYQQALGQGPQFIFQYYREEENGRGNFPPRFSGLQFPNYSSELNVNALELDDSALYLCASSTRLPLNYGYTFGSGTRLTVV.

This chain joins TRBV2 and TRBJ1-5; TRBD1 is a possible D gene (5 bases). The germline CDR1 and CDR2 sequences are SNHLY and FYNNEI. This CDR3 is built from 15 residues. V shed 4 bases and J shed 3 bases, with 13 bases lying between them. CDR3 region: CASSVGVSPNQPQHF. Written as DNA, the CDR3 is TGTGCCAGCAGTGTAGGGGTCAGCCCCAATCAGCCCCAGCATTTT.

The chain recombines TRBV2 with TRBJ2-7; 7 bases line up with TRBD2. CDR3 size: 13 residues. Germline CDR1 reads SNHLY; CDR2 reads FYNNEI. The V segment lost 5 bases and the J segment 7 bases; nucleotides outside the gene matches: 8. CDR3 region: CASSKTSVEEQYF. CDR3 nucleotides: TGTGCCAGCAGTAAAACTAGCGTAGAGGAGCAGTACTTC.

The V call is TRBV6-1, the J call TRBJ1-6, with a tentative D call TRBD1 (5 bases). V gave up 0 bases and J gave up 14 bases, with 11 bases separating them. CDR3 length: 13 amino acids. The germline V gene encodes CDR1 MNHNS and CDR2 SASEGT. CDR3 DNA: TGTGCCAGCAGTGAAGCTCGCGAGGGGTCCCTCCACTTT. Its protein is CASSEAREGSLHF.

V gene TRBV5-6 combines with J gene TRBJ2-7; TRBD2 is a possible D gene (5 bases). The CDR3 loop spans 17 amino acids. V was trimmed by 0 bases and J by 0 bases, leaving 16 bases between them. Germline V CDR1 and CDR2: SGHDT, YYEEEE. The CDR3 coding sequence is TGTGCCAGCAGCTTGGGACCAAGAGGGCCCCTCTCCTACGAGCAGTACTTC. Amino acid sequence: CASSLGPRGPLSYEQYF.

The rearrangement joins TRBV9 to TRBJ1-2; D perhaps matches TRBD1 (6 bases). The germline V gene has CDR1 SGDLS and CDR2 YYNGEE. This CDR3 has 16 amino acids. V was cut by 4 bases and J by 6 bases, with 22 bases left in between. The CDR3 is CASSQLRPAGADGYTF. For the CDR3, the DNA is TGTGCCAGCAGCCAATTAAGACCCGCAGGGGCGGATGGCTACACCTTC.

This clonotype was observed at least ten times. The chain carries TRBV9 and TRBJ2-6; D not certain. The CDR3 is 15 amino acids. Germline V gives CDR1 SGDLS, CDR2 YYNGEE. V lost 4 bases and J lost 2, with 10 bases in between. The CDR3: CASSPLNPGANVLTF. In DNA form, the CDR3 reads TGTGCCAGCAGCCCTCTAAACCCTGGGGCCAACGTCCTGACTTTC.

The chain has TRBV19 and TRBJ2-5; perhaps TRBD1 as D (5 bases). Trimming shortened V by 2 bases and J by 4 bases, and 14 bases separated the two germline ends. This CDR3 spans 15 amino acids. Germline V gives CDR1 LNHDA, CDR2 SQIVND (reference sequence). DNA for the CDR3: TGTGCCAGTAGTATAAGGCGGCAGGGTGGAGAGACCCAGTACTTC. Its translation is CASSIRRQGGETQYF. The whole variable domain, remainder taken from reference TRBV19 and TRBJ2-5, is DGGITQSPKYLFRKEGQNVTLSCEQNLNHDAMYWYRQDPGQGLRLIYYSQIVNDFQKGDIAEGYSVSREKKESFPLTVTSAQKNPTAFYLCASSIRRQGGETQYFGPGTRLLVL.

This clonotype was recorded at least ten times. The rearrangement links TRBV7-2 to TRBJ2-5; D unresolved. Per germline, CDR1 SGHTA and CDR2 FQGNSA. The CDR3 extends over 12 amino acids. Trimming shortened V by 4 bases and J by 5 bases, and 8 bases separated the two germline ends. Here the CDR3 DNA reads TGTGCCAGCAGCTCCTATAAGGAGACCCAGTACTTC. It translates to CASSSYKETQYF. Full variable domain (rest looked up from reference TRBV7-2 and TRBJ2-5): GAGVSQSPSNKVTEKGKDVELRCDPISGHTALYWYRQSLGQGLEFLIYFQGNSAPDKSGLPSDRFSAERTGGSVSTLTIQRTQQEDSAVYLCASSSYKETQYFGPGTRLLVL.

This clonotype was observed a few times. One end of the junction fails to match germline, which may point to a read error. This chain connects TRBV6-4 to TRBJ2-7, with TRBD1 matching over 9 bases. CDR1 MRHNA and CDR2 SNTAGT come from the germline V gene. The CDR3 loop spans 15 amino acids. CDR3 residues: CASSYSGTGTYEQYF. The CDR3 nucleotides read TGTGCCAGCAGTTACTCCGGGACAGGGACCTACGAGCAGTACTTC.

This chain connects TRBV7-8 to TRBJ2-7; TRBD2 matches at 10 bases. J gave up 5 bases and V 6 bases, and 10 bases lay outside the gene matches. The CDR3 has 15 residues. The V gene's germline CDR1 is SGHVS and CDR2 FQNEAQ. The CDR3 DNA follows: TGTGCCAGCAGTCCCCCAGCGGGAGGGGTCCACGAGCAGTACTTC. Translated: CASSPPAGGVHEQYF.

This clonotype was counted only a few times. The chain recombines TRBV10-3 with TRBJ2-2; TRBD1 matches 7 bases. The V segment lost 4 bases and the J segment 5 bases; nucleotides outside the gene matches: 4. The CDR3 contains 14 residues. CDR1 is ENHRY and CDR2 is SYGVKD in the germline V gene. The CDR3 DNA sequence: TGTGCCATCAGTGTACCAGGGGGAACCGGGGAGCTGTTTTTT. Translated, it gives CAISVPGGTGELFF.

The chain uses TRBV12-3 or TRBV12-4 and TRBJ2-5; 8 nucleotides line up with TRBD1. The CDR3 spans 15 residues. As DNA, the CDR3 is TGTGCTAGTGACATGGGACAGGCCATGGTAGAGACCCAGTACTTC. Its translation is CASDMGQAMVETQYF.

This clonotype has a handful of counts. A junction boundary mismatches the germline segment, possibly from a read error. This sequence joins TRBV10-2 and TRBJ2-7; a possible D gene is TRBD1 (6 bases). CDR3 length equals 13 residues. The germline V gene has CDR1 WSHSY and CDR2 SAAADI. The CDR3, as DNA: TGTGCCAGTAGTTTGGGGGCTTCCTACGGGCAGTACTTC. This encodes CASSLGASYGQYF.

This clonotype was picked up a small number of times. The V call is TRBV9, the J call TRBJ1-6, with D unclear. Per the germline V gene, CDR1 is SGDLS and CDR2 is YYNGEE. The CDR3 has 16 residues. Trimming took off 0 bases at V and 0 bases at J, with 7 bases between the two ends. This chain's CDR3 is CASSVAESSYNSPLHF. CDR3 in DNA: TGTGCCAGCAGCGTAGCTGAGAGCTCCTATAATTCACCCCTCCACTTT.

The V call is TRBV20-1, the J call TRBJ1-5, with a tentative D call TRBD1 (6 bases). Trimming took off 3 bases at V and 5 bases at J, with 17 bases between the two ends. The CDR3 length is 15 residues. CDR1 and CDR2 (germline): DFQATT, SNEGSKA (reference sequence). CDR3 bases: TGCAGTGCTAGTTCGCGGGGGGCAGGGGATCAGCCCCAGCATTTT. The encoded protein is CSASSRGAGDQPQHF.

This clonotype was seen at least ten times. The rearrangement uses TRBV7-2 and TRBJ2-7; D is uncertain. Germline-derived CDR1 and CDR2 are SGHTA and FQGNSA. V lost 5 bases and J lost 5, with 10 bases in between. This CDR3 has 12 residues. The CDR3 sequence: CASSPVGHEQYF. CDR3 DNA sequence: TGTGCCAGCAGCCCAGTCGGCCACGAGCAGTACTTC.

This clonotype came up a few times. The rearrangement uses TRBV2 and TRBJ1-4; D ambiguous. This CDR3 region has 17 residues. The germline V gene has CDR1 SNHLY and CDR2 FYNNEI. V gave up 3 bases and J gave up 3 bases, with 17 bases separating them. CDR3 sequence: CASSDRPTFGPNEKLFF. The CDR3 nucleotides are TGTGCCAGCAGTGATCGTCCCACATTTGGACCTAATGAAAAACTGTTTTTT.

This clonotype has a handful of counts. DNA of the CDR3: TGTGCCAACGCCGCGGGAAACACCGGGGAGCTGTTTTTT. Translating it yields CANAAGNTGELFF. This chain joins TRBV12-3 or TRBV12-4 and TRBJ2-2, with D tentatively TRBD2 (6 bases). The CDR3 runs 13 residues. V dropped 10 bases and J dropped 2 bases, with 11 bases sitting between them.

To note about this clonotype: A junction end diverges from the germline sequence, so it may reflect a read error. This sequence joins TRBV7-6 and TRBJ2-7; 9 bases match TRBD2. CDR1 is SGHVS and CDR2 is FNYEAQ in the germline V gene. The CDR3 runs 16 residues. The CDR3 region is CASSLLTSGAPYEQYF. CDR3 bases: TGCGCCAGCAGCTTGTTGACTAGCGGAGCGCCGTACGAGCAGTACTTC.

With respect to this clonotype: Mismatch with germline at one junction end may stem from a read error. The rearrangement links TRBV7-9 to TRBJ1-2; D might be TRBD1 (5 bases). Germline V gene lookup returns CDR1 SEHNR and CDR2 FQNEAQ (reference sequence). The CDR3 sequence is 14 residues long. CDR3 region: CASSHLSGVRGCTF. The DNA of the CDR3 is TGCGCCAGCAGCCATTTATCCGGGGTGCGGGGCTGCACCTTC.